A selection of T cell receptor beta chains follows, all from one sample in a study of shared clonotypes between healthy human individuals. Sequencing used immunoSEQ multiplex PCR; TCRdb keeps in-frame clones, though not all of them. The sample contains about 320,000 clones, roughly 91% of which appear only once. Input material: memory CD8+ T cells sorted from blood. These TCRs come from a man aged 18 to 29 in good health. CDR3s include the opening cysteine and the closing phenylalanine or tryptophan. D genes are given only for firm matches. Some rows have no size entry. The others give once, few or many, or a class for an expanded clone.

d_gene	j_gene	abundance	v_gene	CDR3nt	CDR3aa
TRBD2	TRBJ2-7	-	TRBV14	TGTGCCAGCAGCCAACTAGCGGGTTTCTCCTACGAGCAGTACTTC	CASSQLAGFSYEQYF
TRBD2	TRBJ2-2	-	TRBV27	TGTGCCAGCAGTCTACCGGGACTAGCGGGGATGGGGGAGCTGTTTTTT	CASSLPGLAGMGELFF
TRBD2	TRBJ2-7	once	TRBV13	TGTGCCAGCAGCTTAGGCCTAGCGGGAGGTTTATACGAGCAGTACTTC	CASSLGLAGGLYEQYF
-	TRBJ1-5	-	TRBV6-5	TGTGCCAGCCACGGACAAACCAATCAGCCCCAGCATTTT	CASHGQTNQPQHF
-	TRBJ1-4	-	TRBV30	TGTGCCTGGAGTAAGGCTGTGAATGAAAAACTGTTTTTT	CAWSKAVNEKLFF
TRBD1	TRBJ1-1	-	TRBV4-3	TGCGCCAGCAGCCAAGATCCGGGACAGGGTTTCACTGAAGCTTTCTTT	CASSQDPGQGFTEAFF
-	TRBJ2-7	once	TRBV5-6	TGTGCCAGCAGCTTCGGCGACTCCTACGAGCAGTACTTC	CASSFGDSYEQYF
-	TRBJ1-2	-	TRBV30	TGTGCCTGGAGTGAGAGTCCGCTCGATAACTATGGCTACACCTTC	CAWSESPLDNYGYTF
-	TRBJ2-2	once	TRBV4-3	TGCGCCAGCAGCCAAGTGTGGGGGACCGGGGAGCTGTTTTTT	CASSQVWGTGELFF
-	TRBJ2-2	-	TRBV6-5	TGTGCCAGCAGCCCCAGGGCGGGCAACGGGGAGCTGTTTTTT	CASSPRAGNGELFF
TRBD1	TRBJ2-5	-	TRBV29-1	TGCAGCGCCCTTAACCTCGGACAGGGGGCCGTCGTCATCCGTCAAGAGACCCAGTACTTC	CSALNLGQGAVVIRQETQYF
TRBD1	TRBJ2-7	-	TRBV5-6	TGTGCCAGCAGCTTGACAGGGGGTTACGAGCAGTACTTC	CASSLTGGYEQYF
-	TRBJ1-1	-	TRBV5-6	TGTGCCAGCAGCTGGGACACTGAAGCTTTCTTT	CASSWDTEAFF
-	TRBJ2-7	once	TRBV6-1	TGTGCCACCAGTTACGGTGGAGAGCAGTACTTC	CATSYGGEQYF
TRBD1	TRBJ2-5	-	TRBV11-2	TGTGCCAGCAGCTCGCGCGATGACAGGGGGGCAGAGACCCAGTACTTC	CASSSRDDRGAETQYF
-	TRBJ2-7	-	TRBV27	TGTGCCAGCAGTTTCACTGGCAGCGGGCATACCTACGAGCAGTACTTC	CASSFTGSGHTYEQYF
-	TRBJ2-1	-	TRBV7-9	TGTGCCAGCAGCTTAGGGGAAGGAGTTAATGAGCAGTTCTTC	CASSLGEGVNEQFF
-	TRBJ2-7	-	TRBV27	TGTGCCAGCCGGAAAGGGGACCCGGGGAGTTACGAGCAGTACTTC	CASRKGDPGSYEQYF
TRBD2	TRBJ2-1	-	TRBV11-2	TGTGCCAGCAGCTTGAATAGCGGGAGGCCCTCCTACAATGAGCAGTTCTTC	CASSLNSGRPSYNEQFF
-	TRBJ1-1	-	TRBV7-9	TGTGCCAGCAGCTTATTAGGGAAGCGTGAAGCTTTCTTT	CASSLLGKREAFF
TRBD2	TRBJ2-2	-	TRBV12-5	TGTGCTAGTGGTTTGGCACTAGCGCGCGGGGAGCTGTTTTTT	CASGLALARGELFF
-	TRBJ1-5	-	TRBV28	TGTGCCAGCAGTTTCTGGGGGGTAATGGGCAATCAGCCCCAGCATTTT	CASSFWGVMGNQPQHF
-	TRBJ2-7	-	TRBV10-3	TGTGCCATCGGACTGGCCCCGTATCTCGAGCAGTACTTC	CAIGLAPYLEQYF
-	TRBJ1-1	-	TRBV7-9	TGTGCCAGCAGCTTAAGGGGTGGGCCGGAGGGAGCTTTCTTT	CASSLRGGPEGAFF
-	TRBJ1-2	few	TRBV7-6	TGTGCCAGCACCCTAGGACCGGGAGGGGGGTATGGCTACACCTTC	CASTLGPGGGYGYTF
TRBD2	TRBJ2-1	-	TRBV7-8	TGTGCCAGCAGCATTCGGACTAGCGGGTTGGAGAATGAGCAGTTCTTC	CASSIRTSGLENEQFF
-	TRBJ2-1	-	TRBV6-5	TGTGCCAGCAGTTACTTAGATTCCTACAATGAGCAGTTCTTC	CASSYLDSYNEQFF
-	TRBJ1-5	-	TRBV6-1	TGTGCCAGCAGGGAGTTAGTGGGCAATCAGCCCCAGCATTTT	CASRELVGNQPQHF
-	TRBJ1-1	-	TRBV28	TGTGCCAGCAGTTTAGGCGCCGTACAGAACACTGAAGCTTTCTTT	CASSLGAVQNTEAFF
TRBD1	TRBJ1-4	-	TRBV2	TGTGCCAGCAGGCCCGGGACAGCAGTTAATGAAAAACTGTTTTTT	CASRPGTAVNEKLFF
TRBD1	TRBJ1-2	medium-sized	TRBV27	TGTGCCAGCAAGGGACAGGGGGCTAACTATGGCTACACCTTC	CASKGQGANYGYTF
-	TRBJ2-7	-	TRBV11-2	TGTGCCAGCAGCACATACAGGGACTCCTACGAGCAGTACTTC	CASSTYRDSYEQYF
TRBD1	TRBJ2-1	-	TRBV29-1	TGCAGCGTTGAAAAGGACAGGGATAATTCTTTCTTC	CSVEKDRDNSFF
-	TRBJ1-2	-	TRBV5-1	TGCGCCAGCAGCTTGGAAGGGGGATTGTATGGCTACACCTTC	CASSLEGGLYGYTF
TRBD1	TRBJ2-7	-	TRBV5-1	TGCGCCAGCAGCCCGACAGGGGTCTCCTACGAGCAGTACTTC	CASSPTGVSYEQYF
-	TRBJ1-3	-	TRBV25-1	TGTGCCAGCAGTGCCCTACCAGGAACTGCTGGAAACACCATATATTTT	CASSALPGTAGNTIYF
-	TRBJ1-1	-	TRBV28	TGTGCCAGCAGTTTAGGGGGGAACACTGAAGCTTTCTTT	CASSLGGNTEAFF
-	TRBJ1-2	-	TRBV4-1	TGCGCCAGCAGCCTCCGAGGTGGACGGGGATCCTATGGCTACACCTTC	CASSLRGGRGSYGYTF
TRBD1	TRBJ1-5	-	TRBV30	TGTGCCTGGAGTTCACCAGGGGGAAGCAATCAGCCCCAGCATTTT	CAWSSPGGSNQPQHF
-	TRBJ2-2	-	TRBV27	TGTGCCAGCAGTTTATTACAGGGTCCCGGGGAGCTGTTTTTT	CASSLLQGPGELFF
TRBD2	TRBJ2-7	once	TRBV2	TGTGCCAGCAGTGATACTAGCGGGAGCTACGAGCAGTACTTC	CASSDTSGSYEQYF
-	TRBJ2-1	-	TRBV19	TGTGCCAGTAGTATTGCCCGTCACAATGAGCAGTTCTTC	CASSIARHNEQFF
-	TRBJ2-7	-	TRBV5-4	TGTGCCAGCAGCTTGGAACTGGTAGAAGACGAGCAGTACTTC	CASSLELVEDEQYF
-	TRBJ1-6	-	TRBV6-1	TGTGCCAGCACTTCCTATTCACCCCTCCACTTT	CASTSYSPLHF
TRBD1	TRBJ2-7	once	TRBV30	TGTGCCTGGACCAGGGACAGCAGTTACGAGCAGTACTTC	CAWTRDSSYEQYF
-	TRBJ2-2	-	TRBV5-1	TGCGCCAGCAGCTGGGAAGGGGGTAACACCGGGGAGCTGTTTTTT	CASSWEGGNTGELFF
-	TRBJ1-2	-	TRBV4-3	TGCGCCAGCAGCCAAGTGACGAATAACTATGGCTACACCTTC	CASSQVTNNYGYTF
TRBD2	TRBJ2-7	-	TRBV4-1	TGCGCCAGCAGCCAAAGACTAGCGGACGAGCAGTACTTC	CASSQRLADEQYF
-	TRBJ2-5	-	TRBV27	TGTGCCAGCAGTTTATGGGGGGGGCCCGAGACCCAGTACTTC	CASSLWGGPETQYF
TRBD1	TRBJ1-5	-	TRBV19	TGTGCCAGTAGTATATCTACAGGGGACGGGCAGCCCCAGCATTTT	CASSISTGDGQPQHF
TRBD1	TRBJ2-7	-	TRBV7-8	TGTGCCAGCAGCTTAGAAGGACAGGGGGCGCAAGTTGGGCAGTACTTC	CASSLEGQGAQVGQYF